The 28 T cell receptor beta chains in this list originate from one sample, sequenced in a study of beta chain features in type 1 diabetes. What was sequenced were expressed TCRB transcripts, since all of the isolated RNA had been reverse transcribed. Here immunoSEQ multiplex PCR was the method, and the copy in TCRdb shows in-frame clones only, minus some. The data hold around 430,000 clones, with over 25% observed a single time. Sequenced sample: naive CD4+ T cells from blood. The origin of the receptors is a man aged 18 to 30 in good health.

This clone was detected a few times. An end of the junction does not agree with germline; a read error may underlie this. V usage is TRBV29-1 and J usage is TRBJ2-2; D perhaps matches TRBD1 (6 bases). The CDR3 consists of 16 residues. Germline values: CDR1 SQVTM, CDR2 ANQGSEA. CDR3 in DNA: TGCACCGTTCCCTCTCAGGGGATTCCTAGGACCGGGGAGCTGTTTTTT. Encoded protein: CTVPSQGIPRTGELFF.

This clone has more than one count but fewer than ten. The J gene is TRBJ2-7, the V gene TRBV30; possible D gene TRBD1, 5 bases. This CDR3 has 12 residues. From germline, CDR1 is GTSNPN and CDR2 SVGIG (reference sequence). Trimming cost V 1 base and J 6 bases, with 10 bases left between them. The CDR3 spells CAWSGQGLEQYF. CDR3 coding DNA: TGTGCCTGGAGTGGGCAGGGTCTCGAGCAGTACTTC.

The chain employs TRBV30 and TRBJ1-5, with D possibly matching TRBD1 (6 bases). V shed 3 bases and J shed 2 bases, with 14 bases lying between them. The germline V gene has CDR1 GTSNPN and CDR2 SVGIG (reference sequence). This CDR3 has 15 amino acids. This chain's CDR3 is CAWSEGEFGNQPQHF. The CDR3 bases are TGTGCCTGGAGCGAGGGGGAATTCGGCAATCAGCCCCAGCATTTT.

The chain uses TRBV7-3 and TRBJ2-2; D may be TRBD1 (6 bases). Trimming cost V 1 base and J 2 bases, with 11 bases left between them. Germline loops: CDR1 SGHTA, CDR2 FQGTGA. The CDR3 sequence is 16 residues long. The CDR3 DNA sequence: TGTGCCAGCAGCTTAAACGCAGGGGCAAACACCGGGGAGCTGTTTTTT. This gives the protein CASSLNAGANTGELFF.

The CDR3 region is CASSATRGNYGYTF. Here the CDR3 DNA reads TGTGCCAGCAGTGCCACGCGGGGAAACTATGGCTACACCTTC. This chain joins TRBV25-1 and TRBJ1-2; no definite D call. The CDR3 sequence is 14 residues long. V dropped 4 bases and J dropped 2 bases, with 11 bases sitting between them. In germline, CDR1 is MGHDK, CDR2 SYGVNS.

This clone turned up a few times. The J gene is TRBJ1-1, the V gene TRBV29-1; D remains unclear. V dropped 8 bases and J dropped 4 bases, with 11 bases sitting between them. Germline V lookup: CDR1 SQVTM, CDR2 ANQGSEA. The CDR3 runs to 11 residues. The CDR3 DNA reads as TGCAGCCTCGCAAGTGGCACTGAAGCTTTCTTT. It yields the protein CSLASGTEAFF.

The chain is built from TRBV18 and TRBJ2-1, with 8 bases identical to TRBD2. There are 15 residues in the CDR3. The junction had 4 bases not matched to a gene; V was cut back by 1 base and J by 5 bases. Germline values: CDR1 KGHSH, CDR2 LQKENI. The DNA for the CDR3 is TGTGCCAGCTCACCACAGCGGGGGCACGACAATGAGCAGTTCTTC. Protein product: CASSPQRGHDNEQFF.

The chain combines TRBV5-1 with TRBJ1-5, with a tentative D call TRBD1 (6 bases). Deletions cut 5 bases from V and 4 bases from J, with 16 bases between. This CDR3 spans 15 amino acids. Per germline, CDR1 SGHRS and CDR2 YFSETQ. The CDR3 here is CASSLQGGWNQPQHF. CDR3 nucleotides: TGCGCCAGCAGTTTACAGGGCGGTTGGAATCAGCCCCAGCATTTT.

The chain has TRBV7-2 and TRBJ2-1; 10 bases line up with TRBD1. V trimming: 4 bases; J trimming: 8 bases; junction bases outside the gene matches: 11. The CDR3 totals 16 residues. The V gene's germline CDR1 is SGHTA and CDR2 FQGNSA. CDR3 sequence reads: CASSSQLDRGLDEQFF. CDR3 sequence (DNA): TGTGCCAGCAGCTCCCAATTAGACAGGGGGCTGGATGAGCAGTTCTTC.

The rearrangement uses TRBV9 and TRBJ2-1; 7 positions agree with TRBD2. Germline CDR1 and CDR2: SGDLS and YYNGEE. V shed 0 bases, J shed 4 bases, and the junction held 7 bases outside the gene matches. This CDR3 is built from 16 residues. In DNA form, the CDR3 reads TGTGCCAGCAGCGTAGCTGGGGGACTACTATACAATGAGCAGTTCTTC. Translation gives CASSVAGGLLYNEQFF. The whole variable domain, filled in from reference TRBV9 and TRBJ2-1, reads DSGVTQTPKHLITATGQRVTLRCSPRSGDLSVYWYQQSLDQGLQFLIQYYNGEERAKGNILERFSAQQFPDLHSELNLSSLELGDSALYFCASSVAGGLLYNEQFFGPGTRLTVL.

This clone showed up just a few times. The rearrangement uses TRBV30 and TRBJ2-7, with 7 bases matching TRBD1. Germline CDR1 reads GTSNPN; CDR2 reads SVGIG (reference sequence). V lost 5 bases, J lost 2 bases, and 6 bases stayed unmatched. This CDR3 has 13 amino acids. CDR3 bases: TGTGCCTGGGGGACAGCGAACCCCTACGAGCAGTACTTC. Its translation is CAWGTANPYEQYF.

The chain recombines TRBV4-3 with TRBJ1-2, with unresolved D. The CDR3 consists of 16 residues. The ends were cut back, 0 bases at V and 0 bases at J, with 11 bases in the middle. Germline V gene sequence: CDR1 LGHNA, CDR2 YSLEER. The CDR3 spells CASSQDLSVPNYGYTF. CDR3 sequence (DNA): TGCGCCAGCAGCCAAGATCTTTCAGTCCCTAACTATGGCTACACCTTC.

The chain is built from TRBV19 and TRBJ2-7; D is unclear. Per germline, CDR1 LNHDA and CDR2 SQIVND (reference sequence). This CDR3 is built from 13 residues. Trimming removed 1 base at V and 4 bases at J, with 8 bases between. The CDR3 protein is CASSIGSAYEQYF. CDR3 DNA: TGTGCCAGTAGTATAGGTTCCGCTTACGAGCAGTACTTC.

This clone was seen a handful of times. This sequence joins TRBV13 and TRBJ1-2; TRBD1 is a possible D gene (5 bases). V was trimmed by 4 bases and J by 4 bases, leaving 13 bases between them. The CDR3 has 14 residues. Germline loops: CDR1 PRHDT, CDR2 FYEKMQ (reference sequence). CDR3 nucleotides: TGTGCCAGCAGCTCGAGGGGTATCGTCTATGGCTACACCTTC. This translates into CASSSRGIVYGYTF.

This clone was seen only a few times. The chain is built from TRBV18 and TRBJ1-2; no firm D call. The CDR3 is 16 amino acids. Looked up from germline, CDR1 is KGHSH and CDR2 is LQKENI. Trimming cost V 3 bases and J 4 bases, with 18 bases left between them. The CDR3 nucleotides read TGTGCCAGCTCACCCTCGGGAGGACCGGGGTCCTATGGCTACACCTTC. Its translation is CASSPSGGPGSYGYTF.

The J gene is TRBJ2-7, the V gene TRBV29-1; weak D call: TRBD1 (6 bases). The germline V gene encodes CDR1 SQVTM and CDR2 ANQGSEA. This CDR3 is built from 12 residues. V was trimmed by 3 bases and J by 1 base, leaving 7 bases between them. The CDR3 DNA reads as TGCAGCGTTGAGCAGGGGTCCTACGAGCAGTACTTC. Translating it yields CSVEQGSYEQYF.

The rearrangement uses TRBV30 and TRBJ2-7, with a tentative D call TRBD1 (6 bases). Trimming removed 5 bases from V and 6 bases from J, with 11 bases in between. The CDR3 length is 11 residues. The V gene's germline CDR1 is GTSNPN and CDR2 SVGIG (reference sequence). CDR3 sequence: CAWSRGSEQYF. The CDR3 bases are TGTGCCTGGTCCAGGGGCAGCGAGCAGTACTTC.

This clone was seen a few times. J is TRBJ2-5 and V is TRBV9; no clear D. Germline lookup yields CDR1 SGDLS and CDR2 YYNGEE. The CDR3 loop spans 11 amino acids. The germline V and J ends were trimmed by 3 bases and 5 bases, with 5 bases remaining between them. This CDR3 reads CASSARETQYF. CDR3 in DNA: TGTGCCAGCAGCGCCCGGGAGACCCAGTACTTC.

The chain links TRBV2 to TRBJ2-7; TRBD1 is a possible D gene (6 bases). Trimming took off 3 bases at V and 5 bases at J, with 8 bases between the two ends. Per the germline V gene, CDR1 is SNHLY and CDR2 is FYNNEI. The CDR3 runs to 12 residues. CDR3 protein: CASSDRGHEQYF. Here the CDR3 DNA reads TGTGCCAGCAGTGACAGGGGACACGAGCAGTACTTC.

CDR3 region: CSVEKSGFTDTQYF. Written as DNA, the CDR3 is TGCAGCGTTGAAAAGAGTGGGTTCACAGATACGCAGTATTTT. The chain carries TRBV29-1 and TRBJ2-3; D ambiguous. The CDR3 totals 14 residues. The ends were cut back, 2 bases at V and 2 bases at J, with 11 bases in the middle. Germline loops: CDR1 SQVTM, CDR2 ANQGSEA.

About this clone: The sample carries other DNA sequences with the same CDR3. J is TRBJ2-5 and V is TRBV2; TRBD2 might be the D (5 bases). CDR3 size: 12 residues. Germline V gene lookup returns CDR1 SNHLY and CDR2 FYNNEI. The V gene lost 6 bases and the J gene lost 5 bases, with 10 bases spanning the gap. The CDR3: CASRRESETQYF. CDR3 nucleotides: TGTGCCAGCAGAAGGGAGAGTGAGACCCAGTACTTC.

A few counts support this clone. This chain uses TRBV7-2 with TRBJ2-3, with D possibly being TRBD1 or TRBD2 (5 bases each). Trimming took 1 base from V and 1 from J, leaving 9 bases between them. The CDR3 runs to 15 residues. Germline V gene lookup returns CDR1 SGHTA and CDR2 FQGNSA. The CDR3 nucleotides read TGTGCCAGCAGCTTAGACGGGGCGCGCACAGATACGCAGTATTTT. It is translated as CASSLDGARTDTQYF.

The chain is built from TRBV5-4 and TRBJ2-2, with D tentatively TRBD1 (6 bases). The CDR3 is 13 residues long. Deletions cut 7 bases from V and 4 bases from J, with 11 bases between. In germline, CDR1 is SGHNT, CDR2 YYREEE (reference sequence). The chain's CDR3 is CASGQFFTGELFF. The CDR3 bases are TGTGCCAGCGGACAGTTTTTCACCGGGGAGCTGTTTTTT.

V is TRBV29-1 and J is TRBJ2-5; D gene ambiguous. This CDR3 contains 12 residues. The germline V gene has CDR1 SQVTM and CDR2 ANQGSEA. V dropped 4 bases and J dropped 5 bases, with 11 bases sitting between them. The CDR3 bases are TGCAGCGTTGTAGGCGTGGCGGAGACCCAGTACTTC. This translates into CSVVGVAETQYF.

The chain recombines TRBV7-2 with TRBJ2-7, with D perhaps matching TRBD1 or TRBD2 (6 bases each). Trimming removed 5 bases from V and 2 bases from J, with 19 bases in between. Germline CDR1 SGHTA, CDR2 FQGNSA. The length of the CDR3 is 16 residues. Written as DNA, the CDR3 is TGTGCCAGCAGCCTTGCAAGGGGGACTGACCCCTACGAGCAGTACTTC. Protein sequence: CASSLARGTDPYEQYF.

The rearrangement joins TRBV27 to TRBJ2-4; D remains ambiguous. The ends were cut back, 0 bases at V and 3 bases at J, with 12 bases in the middle. This CDR3 is built from 16 residues. Germline CDR1 and CDR2: MNHEY and SMNVEV (reference sequence). The CDR3 nucleotides are TGTGCCAGCAGTTTATCGATGCACCATTACAAAAACATTCAGTACTTC. It codes for CASSLSMHHYKNIQYF.

DNA of the CDR3: TGTGCCAGGGCCTCTGGGGCCAACGTCCTGACTTTC. This translates into CARASGANVLTF. The chain employs TRBV7-9 and TRBJ2-6; no reliable D call. The V gene's germline CDR1 is SEHNR and CDR2 FQNEAQ (reference sequence). V dropped 9 bases and J dropped 0 bases, with 3 bases sitting between them. The CDR3 is made up of 12 amino acids.

The rearrangement uses TRBV20-1 and TRBJ2-7; possible D gene TRBD2, 5 bases. This CDR3 contains 11 residues. Trimming left V 3 bases short and J 6 bases short, with 9 bases between. Germline assignment: CDR1 DFQATT and CDR2 SNEGSKA (reference sequence). The CDR3 DNA reads TGCAGTGCTAGTGCCAGCGGCGAGCAGTACTTC. Its protein is CSASASGEQYF.